This is a list of T cell receptor beta chains from one sample in a study of blood T cell repertoires in COVID-19. Generated by immunoSEQ multiplex PCR, the TCRdb table keeps only in-frame clones and is missing some. The sample shows approximately 300,000 clones, about 90% of them seen only once. The sample was peripheral blood. The receptors originated from a man younger than 35 with active or convalescent COVID-19. The CDR3 runs from the conserved cysteine through the conserved F or W. A D gene is named only where the DNA matches it firmly.

v_call: TRBV5-4; j_call: TRBJ2-7; d_call: .; cdr3_aa: CASSPGVGYEQYF
v_call: TRBV19; j_call: TRBJ2-1; d_call: .; cdr3_aa: CASSIDRAGQGEQFF
v_call: TRBV6-4; j_call: TRBJ2-3; d_call: TRBD2; cdr3_aa: CASADTSGSGDTQYF
v_call: TRBV28; j_call: TRBJ2-3; d_call: TRBD1; cdr3_aa: CASSLYRGTDTQYF
v_call: TRBV18; j_call: TRBJ1-4; d_call: TRBD1; cdr3_aa: CASSPDRGWEKLFF
v_call: TRBV29-1; j_call: TRBJ2-1; d_call: TRBD2; cdr3_aa: CSVVGLAGGYNEQFF
v_call: TRBV4-1; j_call: TRBJ2-3; d_call: TRBD2; cdr3_aa: CASSQDASGRITDTQYF
v_call: TRBV6-1; j_call: TRBJ1-2; d_call: .; cdr3_aa: CASSEISQNYGYTF
v_call: TRBV7-6; j_call: TRBJ2-2; d_call: .; cdr3_aa: CASSSLLAGELFF
v_call: TRBV5-4; j_call: TRBJ2-3; d_call: .; cdr3_aa: CASSRRGLRSTDTQYF
v_call: TRBV3-1/TRBV3-2; j_call: TRBJ2-7; d_call: .; cdr3_aa: CASSQVGGTPGVGEQYF
v_call: TRBV12-3/TRBV12-4; j_call: TRBJ1-1; d_call: .; cdr3_aa: CASSKEQGWKAFF
v_call: TRBV10-3; j_call: TRBJ2-7; d_call: TRBD2; cdr3_aa: CAIRRTSGTSYEQYF
v_call: TRBV6-5; j_call: TRBJ2-1; d_call: TRBD1; cdr3_aa: CASSTGQGVGNEQFF
v_call: TRBV5-4; j_call: TRBJ2-1; d_call: TRBD2; cdr3_aa: CASRRTSGNHNEQFF
v_call: TRBV7-2; j_call: TRBJ2-1; d_call: .; cdr3_aa: CASTPLSHYNEQFF
v_call: TRBV5-1; j_call: TRBJ2-7; d_call: TRBD2; cdr3_aa: CASSHSSGSRYEQYF
v_call: TRBV12-3/TRBV12-4; j_call: TRBJ2-1; d_call: .; cdr3_aa: CASSPRPNNEQFF
v_call: TRBV6-5; j_call: TRBJ1-1; d_call: .; cdr3_aa: CASSYGSVNTEAFF
v_call: TRBV5-1; j_call: TRBJ2-5; d_call: TRBD1; cdr3_aa: CASSSPGQGNQETQYF
v_call: TRBV5-1; j_call: TRBJ1-4; d_call: TRBD1; cdr3_aa: CASSPDGTAWDEKLFF
v_call: TRBV18; j_call: TRBJ2-7; d_call: .; cdr3_aa: CASSPPGQPAYEQYF
v_call: TRBV6-1; j_call: TRBJ2-6; d_call: .; cdr3_aa: CASSEGGLAGANVLTF
v_call: TRBV9; j_call: TRBJ1-1; d_call: .; cdr3_aa: CASSVGTVSGNTEAFF
v_call: TRBV6-5; j_call: TRBJ2-5; d_call: TRBD2; cdr3_aa: CASSYEPAGQETQYF
v_call: TRBV27; j_call: TRBJ2-6; d_call: .; cdr3_aa: CASSPDSLGANVLTF